These 16 T cell receptor beta chains were sequenced from one sample in a study of beta chain features in type 1 diabetes. These receptors' targets are unknown. Findings and caveats of the study: A moderate, significant TCRB CDR3 shortening appeared in type 1 diabetes across four CD4+ subsets.

Isolated RNA was reverse transcribed in full, so expressed TCRB transcripts were sequenced. The table came from immunoSEQ multiplex PCR; TCRdb's copy has only in-frame clones and leaves some out. The sample consists of roughly 150,000 clones, around 9.7% of them appearing once. The sequencing sample was made of central memory CD4+ T cells from blood. The source is a woman aged 25 to 39 with type 1 diabetes.

This clone was recorded a few times. The rearrangement uses TRBV11-3 and TRBJ2-1, with D perhaps matching TRBD2 (6 bases). Germline CDR1 and CDR2: SGHNT and YENEEA. V was pared by 4 bases and J by 8 bases, with 18 bases between. The length of the CDR3 is 15 residues. CDR3 residues: CASSSRGTGGDEQFF. The DNA for the CDR3 is TGTGCCAGCAGCTCCAGAGGGACTGGTGGCGATGAGCAGTTCTTC.

This clone occurred a few times. V usage is TRBV30 and J usage is TRBJ2-3; 8 bases fit TRBD2. CDR3 length: 15 residues. Per germline, CDR1 GTSNPN and CDR2 SVGIG (reference sequence). The junction had 6 bases not matched to a gene; V was cut back by 3 bases and J by 1 base. CDR3 amino acids: CAWSVSGSGTDTQYF. CDR3 in DNA: TGTGCCTGGAGCGTAAGCGGGAGCGGCACAGATACGCAGTATTTT.

This clone was seen only a few times. The CDR3 DNA reads as TGTGCCAGCTCACCAGGGACAGGGGACTACGAGCAGTACTTC. It translates to CASSPGTGDYEQYF. The chain has TRBV18 and TRBJ2-7, with 10 bases matching TRBD1. The germline CDR1 and CDR2 sequences are KGHSH and LQKENI. This CDR3 has 14 residues. J lost 3 bases, V lost 2 bases, and 1 base had no gene match.

The chain joins TRBV28 to TRBJ1-5; D is possibly TRBD1 (5 bases). The CDR3 length is 15 residues. V was trimmed by 2 bases and J by 1 base, leaving 9 bases between them. The V gene's germline CDR1 is MDHEN and CDR2 SYDVKM. The CDR3 nucleotides are TGTGCCAGCAGTTTACCGGAGGGGAGCAATCAGCCCCAGCATTTT. Protein product: CASSLPEGSNQPQHF.

Only a few counts were recorded for this clone. The V gene is TRBV7-9, the J gene TRBJ1-1; D is unclear. CDR1 SEHNR and CDR2 FQNEAQ come from the germline V gene (reference sequence). The germline V and J ends were trimmed by 3 bases and 4 bases, with 12 bases remaining between them. This CDR3 has 14 amino acids. The CDR3 protein is CASSFSGASTEAFF. The CDR3, as DNA: TGTGCCAGCAGCTTCTCGGGAGCCAGCACTGAAGCTTTCTTT.

This clone has more than one count but fewer than ten. V and J are TRBV5-1 and TRBJ1-2; 9 bases line up with TRBD1. The CDR3 is made up of 15 amino acids. Germline CDR1 reads SGHRS; CDR2 reads YFSETQ. The V segment lost 0 bases and the J segment 8 bases; nucleotides outside the gene matches: 8. Here the CDR3 reads CASSLGVPDRGGYTF. The CDR3 DNA reads TGCGCCAGCAGCTTGGGAGTTCCGGACAGGGGCGGCTACACCTTC. Full variable domain (outside the CDR3, taken from reference TRBV5-1 and TRBJ1-2): KAGVTQTPRYLIKTRGQQVTLSCSPISGHRSVSWYQQTPGQGLQFLFEYFSETQRNKGNFPGRFSGRQFSNSRSEMNVSTLELGDSALYLCASSLGVPDRGGYTFGSGTRLTVV.

This chain uses TRBV6-5 with TRBJ2-1, with 7 bases lining up with TRBD2. J gave up 6 bases and V 5 bases, and 7 bases lay outside the gene matches. The CDR3 spans 14 residues. Per germline, CDR1 MNHEY and CDR2 SVGAGI. The DNA of the CDR3 is TGTGCCAGCAGTCAGGGAGGGCCAGGCAATGAGCAGTTCTTC. The encoded protein is CASSQGGPGNEQFF.

J is TRBJ2-5 and V is TRBV4-2, with 10 bases aligning to TRBD2. Germline values: CDR1 LGHNA, CDR2 YNFKEQ. The CDR3 runs 14 residues. With V trimmed by 0 bases and J by 7 bases, 2 bases remained unmatched. CDR3 loop: CASSQDIAGGTQYF. The CDR3 DNA is TGTGCCAGCAGCCAAGATATAGCGGGAGGGACCCAGTACTTC.

In this sample, this clone turned up a few times. The chain joins TRBV5-1 to TRBJ2-7; weak D call: TRBD1 (6 bases). Germline V gives CDR1 SGHRS, CDR2 YFSETQ. Trimming removed 4 bases from V and 2 bases from J, with 13 bases in between. This CDR3 has 14 amino acids. For the CDR3, the DNA is TGCGCCAGCAGCACCGTCCCAGGGGCCTACGAGCAGTACTTC. Amino acids: CASSTVPGAYEQYF.

In this sample, this clone turned up a few times. The chain combines TRBV5-1 with TRBJ2-5; a possible D gene is TRBD2 (6 bases). Trimming removed 4 bases from V and 5 bases from J, with 18 bases in between. The CDR3 contains 15 residues. Germline-derived CDR1 and CDR2 are SGHRS and YFSETQ. CDR3 bases: TGCGCCAGCAGCCCGACCGGGACGGCGGGGGAGACCCAGTACTTC. Translation: CASSPTGTAGETQYF.

This clone came up a few times. This chain joins TRBV7-2 and TRBJ1-4; maybe TRBD1 (6 bases). The germline V gene encodes CDR1 SGHTA and CDR2 FQGNSA. The CDR3 consists of 13 residues. Trimming removed 5 bases from V and 7 bases from J, with 11 bases in between. The CDR3 DNA follows: TGTGCCAGCAGCACAGGGCGGAGTGAAAAACTGTTTTTT. It specifies CASSTGRSEKLFF.

This chain connects TRBV30 to TRBJ2-1; 11 bases match TRBD2. The germline V gene encodes CDR1 GTSNPN and CDR2 SVGIG (reference sequence). The CDR3 totals 18 residues. V dropped 1 base and J dropped 6; count of bases not matched to a gene: 14. The CDR3: CAWSGPLGAGTSGNEQFF. The CDR3 DNA sequence: TGTGCCTGGAGTGGCCCTCTCGGAGCTGGGACTAGCGGCAATGAGCAGTTCTTC.

This clone turned up a few times. The chain carries TRBV7-3 and TRBJ2-3; D is uncertain. Germline V lookup: CDR1 SGHTA, CDR2 FQGTGA. The CDR3 is 14 amino acids. Trimming shortened V by 2 bases and J by 0 bases, and 6 bases separated the two germline ends. As DNA, the CDR3 is TGTGCCAGCAGCTTATCGCGGAGCACAGATACGCAGTATTTT. As protein: CASSLSRSTDTQYF.

This clone has only a few counts. This sequence joins TRBV6-6 and TRBJ2-5; maybe TRBD1 (7 bases). This CDR3 has 15 residues. Per germline, CDR1 MNHNY and CDR2 SVGAGI (reference sequence). Trimming left V 2 bases short and J 5 bases short, with 15 bases between. The CDR3 nucleotides are TGTGCCAGCAGTTACCGACAGGGAGGCCAGGAGACCCAGTACTTC. Protein product: CASSYRQGGQETQYF.

A few counts support this clone. This sequence joins TRBV11-2 and TRBJ2-3; no firm D call. The germline V gene encodes CDR1 SGHAT and CDR2 FQNNGV. Trimming pared 4 bases from V and 2 bases from J, leaving 7 bases between. The CDR3 length is 13 residues. The CDR3 DNA reads as TGTGCCAGCAGCTCCCAGTACACAGATACGCAGTATTTT. Residues: CASSSQYTDTQYF.

This clone has only a few counts. The rearrangement joins TRBV11-2 to TRBJ1-1; D is unresolved. The CDR3 consists of 13 residues. The germline V gene encodes CDR1 SGHAT and CDR2 FQNNGV. CDR3 in DNA: TGTGCGTGCGGGCTGTCGATGAACACTGAAGCTTTCTTT. Encoded protein: CACGLSMNTEAFF.